This T cell receptor (beta chain) is drawn from a study of cytomegalovirus exposure and HLA in healthy donors. General study results and limits: In a later analysis, at a false discovery rate of 0.05, under 20,000 TCR beta sequences were associated with HLA alleles.

PCR was performed using 60 Vbeta and 13 Jbeta primers. The assay was immunoSEQ multiplex PCR, and TCRdb's table has in-frame clones only and misses some. The sample shows about 130,000 clones, 70% to 75% of them seen only once. On this clone itself: Its antigen is not identified.

Germline CDR1 SEHNR, CDR2 FQNEAQ (reference sequence). The germline V and J ends were trimmed by 2 bases and 3 bases, with 10 bases remaining between them. The CDR3 is 14 residues long. The V gene is TRBV7-9, the J gene TRBJ2-5; the D gene is possibly TRBD1 (6 bases). The TCR sequence derives from a young man in good health and CMV-seronegative. The sequenced sample was PBMCs. The CDR3 sequence: CASSLYRDKETQYF. DNA of the CDR3: TGTGCCAGCAGCTTATATCGGGACAAAGAGACCCAGTACTTC. Full variable domain (outside the CDR3, taken from reference TRBV7-9 and TRBJ2-5): DTGVSQNPRHKITKRGQNVTFRCDPISEHNRLYWYRQTLGQGPEFLTYFQNEAQLEKSRLLSDRFSAERPKGSFSTLEIQRTEQGDSAMYLCASSLYRDKETQYFGPGTRLLVL.